This T cell receptor beta chain comes out of a study of shared clonotypes between healthy human individuals. None of the donors, who were healthy HIV-negative adults, had recently had acute infections or vaccinations. From CD4+ cells came CD45RA+ naive and CD45RA-negative memory subsets. Profiled with immunoSEQ multiplex PCR; TCRdb holds only in-frame clones, not every one. The data hold fewer than 1.6 million clones, with approximately 98.5% observed a single time. With 6 bases clipped from V and 6 bases from J, the junction kept 10 bases outside the gene matches. The CDR3 sequence is 14 residues long. Germline V gene data show CDR1 as SQVTM and CDR2 as ANQGSEA.

Sequenced input: naive CD4+ T cells sorted from blood. Subset in this sample: CD45RA+ positively selected. The V gene is TRBV29-1, the J gene TRBJ2-7, with 11 bases lining up with TRBD2. This clonotype was obtained from a young man in good health. The CDR3 DNA is TGCAGCGTCCGATTTAGCGGGAGGGCGAGCGAGCAGTACTTC. Its translation: CSVRFSGRASEQYF.